Listed here is a single T cell receptor (beta chain). After isolation, RNA underwent reverse transcription to generate cDNA as the sequencing template. This table comes from immunoSEQ multiplex PCR, and its TCRdb copy is limited to in-frame clones, with some not included. The sample holds 80,000 to 100,000 clones, about 40% seen once. Treatment here: oral pan-JAK inhibitor, 5-10 mg twice daily. V was clipped by 5 bases and J by 8 bases; unmatched bases: 8. Germline CDR1 and CDR2: LNHDA and SQIVND (reference sequence). The CDR3 consists of 16 residues. The data originate from a study of CD8+ T cells in alopecia areata. As for the study in general: Those patients who were treated received oral tofacitinib, which was given at 5 to 10 mg twice daily for moderate-to-severe alopecia areata.

Source: CD8+ T cells sorted from blood, taken at week 24, from a patient treated with tofacitinib. This TCR derives from a human donor with alopecia areata. The chain employs TRBV19 and TRBJ2-1, with 14 bases aligning to TRBD2. The CDR3, as DNA: TGTGCCAGTAGTTACGGACTAGCGGGAGGCTCGTATGAGCAGTTCTTC. Amino acid sequence: CASSYGLAGGSYEQFF.